This T cell receptor (beta chain) was identified during a study of spatial heterogeneity in lung cancer. Study as a whole: Alpha-chain sequences were detected in numbers that were consistently lower than beta-chain sequences.

The germline gives CDR1 SGHTA, CDR2 FQGNSA. CDR3 length: 15 residues. This clonotype was detected many times. Its antigen is currently unknown. Just one base apart from a much larger clone, this may be a read error. The sample's time point: sample taken at primary tumor resection. The donors comprised roughly 71 untreated early-stage non-small cell lung cancer patients. The input material, whole RNA from tumor, nontumor lung or frozen PBMC, was sequenced unsorted. Overall study findings and caveats: One measure, the expanded intratumoral alpha and beta TCR count, tracked tumor mutation counts.

MiXCR, applied by TCRdb to the 5' RACE reads, yields one record per CDR3 protein. The top ten hold around a tenth of the sample, which has 2,000 to 2,500 distinct CDR3 sequences, around a fifth seen once. The TCR comes from a male donor with early-stage non-small cell lung cancer. V and J are TRBV7-2 and TRBJ2-5; D not resolved. Here the sequenced sample was lung tumor tissue, taken at surgery. This CDR3 reads CVSSLVGLGQETQYF. CDR3 sequence (DNA): TGTGTCAGCAGCTTAGTGGGATTAGGGCAAGAGACCCAGTACTTC.